The present entry profiles one TCR beta chain with its context. Its cognate antigen is unknown. These data come from a study of cytomegalovirus exposure and HLA in healthy donors. PCR involved 60 Vbeta and 13 Jbeta primers. Clones were read by immunoSEQ multiplex PCR, and TCRdb kept only the in-frame ones, dropping some. The profile shows about 150,000 clones, around 70% of them singletons. Germline CDR1 SNHLY, CDR2 FYNNEI. This CDR3 spans 14 amino acids. Between the trimmed V and J ends, which lost 3 bases and 2 bases, there was a span of 11 bases. Overall study results and limits: Rarity marked most TCR sequences, yet some public TCRs occurred in many donors. Cytomegalovirus association was listed for approximately 150 TCR beta chains. Exclusion applied to some V segments, including TRBV6-2 and TRBV6-3, as they were indistinguishable.

The sample taken for sequencing was PBMCs. This sequence joins TRBV2 and TRBJ2-7; D gene uncertain. The sequence came from a man aged 25 to 45 in good health and CMV-seronegative. The CDR3 loop reads CASSDGLFPYEQYF. The DNA for the CDR3 is TGTGCCAGCAGTGATGGGCTATTCCCCTACGAGCAGTACTTC.